A single sample gave rise to the 13 T cell receptor beta chains below, sequenced in a study of cytomegalovirus exposure and HLA in healthy donors. The primer mix had 60 Vbeta and 13 Jbeta primers. Clones were read by immunoSEQ multiplex PCR, and TCRdb kept only the in-frame ones, dropping some. The sample has some 130,000 clones; about two thirds are singletons. The specimen was PBMCs. The receptors were sampled from a middle-aged man in good health and CMV-seropositive.

The chain is built from TRBV5-8 and TRBJ1-2, with D perhaps TRBD1 (5 bases). The CDR3 is 14 residues long. The germline V gene encodes CDR1 SGHTS and CDR2 YDEGEE. V shed 5 bases and J shed 4 bases, with 15 bases lying between them. CDR3 protein: CASSSSEGAYGYTF. CDR3 nucleotides: TGTGCCAGCAGTTCCTCCGAAGGGGCCTATGGCTACACCTTC.

This chain uses TRBV5-5 with TRBJ1-1, with TRBD1 matching 7 bases. Losses at the gene ends were 0 bases for V and 0 bases for J; bases not matched to a gene: 8. Germline CDR1 SGHKS, CDR2 YYEKEE (reference sequence). The CDR3 extends over 17 amino acids. The CDR3 loop reads CASSLGQGVNMNTEAFF. CDR3 coding DNA: TGTGCCAGCAGCTTGGGACAGGGCGTAAACATGAACACTGAAGCTTTCTTT.

This chain uses TRBV9 with TRBJ2-1, with 9 bases matching TRBD2. The CDR3 has 17 residues. After removal of 0 bases from V and 5 bases from J, the junction contained 9 bases not matched to a gene. Germline CDR1 reads SGDLS; CDR2 reads YYNGEE. The DNA for the CDR3 is TGTGCCAGCAGCGTAGGCGGCGGGAGGGAGGCTCACAATGAGCAGTTCTTC. Translated, it gives CASSVGGGREAHNEQFF.

This clone was seen a handful of times. The chain links TRBV5-1 to TRBJ2-3, with a weak D call TRBD1 (5 bases). Germline assignment: CDR1 SGHRS and CDR2 YFSETQ. This CDR3 contains 15 residues. Trimming took off 0 bases at V and 3 bases at J, with 11 bases between the two ends. CDR3 region: CASSLEGRVTDTQYF. The CDR3 nucleotides are TGCGCCAGCAGCTTGGAGGGCAGGGTGACAGATACGCAGTATTTT.

The chain is built from TRBV11-3 and TRBJ1-2, with TRBD1 matching over 8 bases. V shed 5 bases, J shed 7 bases, and the junction held 6 bases outside the gene matches. The germline V gene encodes CDR1 SGHNT and CDR2 YENEEA. This CDR3 region has 13 residues. CDR3 protein: CASSPGTGRGYTF. The CDR3 nucleotides read TGTGCCAGCAGCCCCGGGACAGGCCGTGGCTACACCTTC.

CDR3 protein: CASSFRGLAGTAETQYF. Written as DNA, the CDR3 is TGCGCCAGCAGCTTTCGAGGACTAGCGGGAACGGCGGAGACCCAGTACTTC. This chain uses TRBV5-1 with TRBJ2-5; 12 nucleotides match TRBD2. The trim removed 2 bases at V and 5 bases at J, leaving 10 bases unmatched. This CDR3 comprises 17 residues. Germline CDR1 SGHRS, CDR2 YFSETQ.

At least ten counts were recorded for this clone. The chain combines TRBV19 with TRBJ1-2, with 7 positions matching TRBD1. Germline V lookup: CDR1 LNHDA, CDR2 SQIVND (reference sequence). This CDR3 comprises 14 residues. The V and J ends lost 4 bases and 7 bases, in that order; junction bases with no gene match: 9. The CDR3 protein is CASSKEGQSVGYTF. The CDR3 nucleotides read TGTGCCAGTAGTAAAGAGGGACAGAGCGTTGGCTACACCTTC.

The chain combines TRBV28 with TRBJ1-1, with a possible D match to TRBD1 (6 bases). The germline V gene encodes CDR1 MDHEN and CDR2 SYDVKM. Deletions cut 6 bases from V and 1 base from J, with 12 bases between. This CDR3 region has 14 residues. The DNA of the CDR3 is TGTGCCAGCAGGATTCACAGGGAGAACACTGAAGCTTTCTTT. Translated: CASRIHRENTEAFF.

The gene calls are TRBV5-4 and TRBJ2-2; 8 nucleotides match TRBD1. The germline CDR1 and CDR2 sequences are SGHNT and YYREEE (reference sequence). The CDR3 runs to 14 residues. With V trimmed by 4 bases and J by 5 bases, 4 bases remained unmatched. The CDR3 loop is CASSRTGRTGELFF. CDR3 bases: TGTGCCAGCAGCCGGACAGGGAGGACCGGGGAGCTGTTTTTT.

This clone was seen a few times. The rearrangement links TRBV5-6 to TRBJ1-4; TRBD1 matches at 9 bases. Germline V gives CDR1 SGHDT, CDR2 YYEEEE. The CDR3 sequence is 14 residues long. V was pared by 6 bases and J by 8 bases, with 8 bases of the junction left unmatched. This CDR3 is CASNLQGADEKLFF. The CDR3 DNA follows: TGTGCCAGCAACTTACAGGGGGCTGACGAAAAACTGTTTTTT.

The rearrangement links TRBV5-4 to TRBJ2-5, with a possible D match to TRBD2 (5 bases). Germline V gives CDR1 SGHNT, CDR2 YYREEE (reference sequence). The V end was cut by 0 bases, the J end by 4 bases, with 13 bases between. The CDR3 is 15 residues long. The CDR3: CASSLGGAESETQYF. CDR3 in DNA: TGTGCCAGCAGCTTGGGGGGAGCCGAGTCAGAGACCCAGTACTTC.

V is TRBV7-2 and J is TRBJ2-7; perhaps TRBD2 as D (6 bases). V was pared by 2 bases and J by 6 bases, with 17 bases between. This CDR3 spans 15 amino acids. Germline V gene data show CDR1 as SGHTA and CDR2 as FQGNSA. CDR3 protein: CASSLTFLVGGEQYF. The CDR3 DNA sequence: TGTGCCAGCAGCTTAACTTTTTTGGTGGGGGGCGAGCAGTACTTC.

CDR3 coding DNA: TGTGCCAGCAGCCACCAGGGGACAGGGAGCAACGAGCAGTACTTC. This translates into CASSHQGTGSNEQYF. This rearrangement joins TRBV2 to TRBJ2-7; TRBD1 agrees at 9 bases. Germline CDR1 SNHLY, CDR2 FYNNEI. The CDR3 has 15 residues. V shed 6 bases and J 5 bases; nucleotides not matched to a gene: 11.